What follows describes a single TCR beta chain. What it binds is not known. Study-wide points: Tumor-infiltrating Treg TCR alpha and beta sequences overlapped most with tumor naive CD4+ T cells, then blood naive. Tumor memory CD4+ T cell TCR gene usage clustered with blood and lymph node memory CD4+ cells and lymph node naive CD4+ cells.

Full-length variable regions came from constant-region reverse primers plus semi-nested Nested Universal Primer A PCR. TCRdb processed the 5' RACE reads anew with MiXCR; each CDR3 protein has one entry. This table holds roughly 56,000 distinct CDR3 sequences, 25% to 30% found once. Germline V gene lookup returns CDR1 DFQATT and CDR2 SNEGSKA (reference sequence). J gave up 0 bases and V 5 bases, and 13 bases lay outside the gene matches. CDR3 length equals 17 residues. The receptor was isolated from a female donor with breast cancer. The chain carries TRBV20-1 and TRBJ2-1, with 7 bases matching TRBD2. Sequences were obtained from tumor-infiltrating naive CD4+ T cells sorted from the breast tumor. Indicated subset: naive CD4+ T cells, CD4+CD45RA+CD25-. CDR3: CSAYPGGRSSSYNEQFF. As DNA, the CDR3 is TGCAGTGCTTATCCCGGCGGGAGAAGTAGCTCCTACAATGAGCAGTTCTTC.